Following are 27 T cell receptor beta chains from one sample sequenced in a study of naive and memory T cell subsets. Two oligonucleotides, mixed equimolar, formed the beta constant-region primer covering TRBC1 and TRBC2. TCRdb re-derived calls from the UMI-ligation and nested PCR reads in MiXCR, one entry per CDR3 protein. The table lists about 80,000 distinct CDR3 sequences, about 12% of them singletons. Material: central memory CD4+ T cells from blood. All receptors derive from a human donor in good health.

This clonotype has just a few counts. V is TRBV29-1 and J is TRBJ1-1; no reliable D call. The CDR3 runs to 13 residues. Per the germline V gene, CDR1 is SQVTM and CDR2 is ANQGSEA. V was pared by 3 bases and J by 1 base, with 9 bases between. CDR3 sequence: CSVDGGSNTEAFF. CDR3 nucleotides: TGCAGCGTTGATGGAGGTTCGAACACTGAAGCTTTCTTT.

With regard to this clonotype: This may be a read error, as it is one base from a much larger clone. The rearrangement links TRBV20-1 to TRBJ1-3; D perhaps matches TRBD1 (5 bases). The CDR3 has 14 residues. Germline assignment: CDR1 DFQATT and CDR2 SNEGSKA (reference sequence). Between the trimmed V and J ends, which lost 5 bases and 4 bases, there was a span of 15 bases. CDR3 region: CSALSGDGGNTIYF. The CDR3 coding sequence is TGCAGTGCTCTGTCGGGGGACGGCGGAAACACCATATATTTT.

The CDR3 spells CASSFLGDSHNQPQHF. The CDR3 coding sequence is TGTGCCAGCAGTTTCCTTGGTGACAGCCACAATCAGCCCCAGCATTTT. J is TRBJ1-5 and V is TRBV28; the D gene is possibly TRBD1 (5 bases). The V end lost 3 bases, the J end lost 3 bases, and 15 bases lay between the germline ends. The CDR3 runs 16 residues. Germline assignment: CDR1 MDHEN and CDR2 SYDVKM. The full variable domain, in which reference TRBV28 and TRBJ1-5 provide the parts outside the CDR3, is DVKVTQSSRYLVKRTGEKVFLECVQDMDHENMFWYRQDPGLGLRLIYFSYDVKMKEKGDIPEGYSVSREKKERFSLILESASTNQTSMYLCASSFLGDSHNQPQHFGDGTRLSIL.

This clonotype was found many times. J is TRBJ2-3 and V is TRBV10-3, with 10 positions matching TRBD2. CDR3 size: 15 residues. Germline CDR1 reads ENHRY; CDR2 reads SYGVKD. Trimming removed 2 bases from V and 2 bases from J; junction bases left unmatched: 1. Here the CDR3 DNA reads TGTGCCATCAGTGAGGGACTAGCGGCCACAGATACGCAGTATTTT. It encodes CAISEGLAATDTQYF.

This clonotype was seen at least ten times. The rearrangement joins TRBV29-1 to TRBJ2-3; a weak D match, TRBD1 (6 bases). Germline V gene sequence: CDR1 SQVTM, CDR2 ANQGSEA. The V end was cut by 4 bases, the J end by 1 base, with 21 bases between. This CDR3 spans 17 amino acids. As DNA, the CDR3 is TGCAGCGTTGGCCGATCCGGGACAACTAGACGCACAGATACGCAGTATTTT. Amino acids: CSVGRSGTTRRTDTQYF.

This clonotype was detected a few times. V gene TRBV7-9 combines with J gene TRBJ1-2; TRBD1 aligns across 10 bases. This CDR3 is built from 16 residues. Losses at the gene ends were 0 bases for V and 7 bases for J; bases not matched to a gene: 8. Germline V gene sequence: CDR1 SEHNR, CDR2 FQNEAQ (reference sequence). The CDR3 sequence is CASSLALPGDRGGYTF. The CDR3 DNA is TGTGCCAGCAGCTTAGCGCTCCCCGGGGACAGGGGTGGCTACACCTTC.

V gene TRBV29-1 combines with J gene TRBJ2-3; 11 bases are a match to TRBD2. The CDR3 has 13 amino acids. Germline V gene sequence: CDR1 SQVTM, CDR2 ANQGSEA. The ends lost 7 bases at V and 2 bases at J; junction bases unmatched: 2. CDR3 residues: CSEGLAATDTQYF. The CDR3 coding sequence is TGCAGCGAGGGACTAGCGGCCACAGATACGCAGTATTTT.

At least ten counts were recorded for this clonotype. V usage is TRBV3-1 and J usage is TRBJ1-1; TRBD1 might be the D (5 bases). Germline loops: CDR1 LGHDT, CDR2 YNNKEL (reference sequence). With 4 bases removed from V and 4 bases from J, the gap between germline ends came to 7 bases. The CDR3 runs 12 residues. As DNA, the CDR3 is TGTGCCAGCAGCCGGGGCAGCACTGAAGCTTTCTTT. Its translation is CASSRGSTEAFF.

The rearrangement joins TRBV12-5 to TRBJ1-4; D gene unclear. The germline V gene encodes CDR1 LGHNT and CDR2 FRNRAP. V shed 6 bases and J shed 2 bases, with 16 bases lying between them. CDR3 length: 16 residues. In DNA, the CDR3 is TGTGCTAGTGGGCATCAAGTGCCAAAGACTAATGAAAAACTGTTTTTT. As protein: CASGHQVPKTNEKLFF.

The table lists this clonotype with many counts. The CDR3 loop is CAIGGGRGHAETQYF. The CDR3 DNA sequence: TGTGCCATCGGGGGGGGCAGGGGGCACGCGGAGACCCAGTACTTC. This rearrangement joins TRBV10-3 to TRBJ2-5, with D maybe TRBD1 (8 bases). Germline V gene data show CDR1 as ENHRY and CDR2 as SYGVKD. The CDR3 totals 15 residues. V was pared by 8 bases and J by 5 bases, with 21 bases between.

This clonotype came up many times. The chain employs TRBV24-1 and TRBJ2-2, with D tentatively TRBD1 (5 bases). The CDR3 runs 16 residues. Germline lookup yields CDR1 KGHDR and CDR2 SFDVKD. Trimming removed 8 bases at V and 0 bases at J, with 15 bases between. The CDR3 loop is CATIRDSNPNTGELFF. Written as DNA, the CDR3 is TGTGCCACCATTCGAGACAGCAATCCGAACACCGGGGAGCTGTTTTTT.

There are a few counts of this clonotype. The rearrangement links TRBV27 to TRBJ2-7, with D possibly being TRBD1 (5 bases). Germline CDR1 and CDR2: MNHEY and SMNVEV (reference sequence). This CDR3 is built from 14 residues. With 2 bases removed from V and 2 bases from J, the gap between germline ends came to 10 bases. The CDR3: CASSLDVGPYEQYF. The CDR3 bases are TGTGCCAGCAGTTTAGACGTGGGGCCCTACGAGCAGTACTTC.

The rearrangement uses TRBV7-3 and TRBJ2-5, with a tentative D call TRBD1 (6 bases). The V end lost 3 bases, the J end lost 2 bases, and 19 bases lay between the germline ends. Germline loops: CDR1 SGHTA, CDR2 FQGTGA. The CDR3 totals 17 residues. DNA for the CDR3: TGTGCCAGCAGCTTCGAACGACCGGGACAAAAACAAGAGACCCAGTACTTC. This sequence encodes CASSFERPGQKQETQYF.

This chain links TRBV7-2 with TRBJ2-5; 15 nucleotides align to TRBD2. Germline V CDR1 and CDR2: SGHTA, FQGNSA. The trim removed 5 bases at V and 1 base at J, leaving 8 bases unmatched. This CDR3 comprises 18 residues. CDR3 in DNA: TGTGCCAGCAGCGGTGGACTAGCGGGAGGGATTCGCCAAGAGACCCAGTACTTC. Its protein product is CASSGGLAGGIRQETQYF.

A few counts support this clonotype. V is TRBV2 and J is TRBJ2-7; D is perhaps TRBD2 (5 bases). Deletions cut 6 bases from V and 2 bases from J, with 17 bases between. This CDR3 comprises 15 residues. Germline V gives CDR1 SNHLY, CDR2 FYNNEI. This chain's CDR3 is CASSEGARTTYEQYF. DNA of the CDR3: TGTGCCAGCAGCGAGGGCGCACGAACTACCTACGAGCAGTACTTC.

This clonotype was counted only a few times. This chain links TRBV9 with TRBJ2-5, with D perhaps being TRBD1 or TRBD2 (5 bases each). CDR3 length equals 14 residues. Germline-derived CDR1 and CDR2 are SGDLS and YYNGEE. V shed 4 bases and J shed 5 bases, with 15 bases lying between them. This CDR3 reads CASSSTTRGETQYF. The CDR3 DNA reads TGTGCCAGCAGCTCAACAACTAGGGGCGAGACCCAGTACTTC.

This clonotype has a count of ten or more. The chain recombines TRBV7-8 with TRBJ2-3; D is uncertain. This CDR3 region has 14 residues. Germline CDR1 is SGHVS and CDR2 is FQNEAQ. Trimming pared 2 bases from V and 6 bases from J, leaving 12 bases between. This chain's CDR3 is CASSLFRAPDTQYF. CDR3 DNA: TGTGCCAGCAGCTTATTCCGAGCCCCCGATACGCAGTATTTT.

This clonotype was detected only a few times. V is TRBV20-1 and J is TRBJ1-1; the D is unclear. Germline values: CDR1 DFQATT, CDR2 SNEGSKA (reference sequence). CDR3 length: 14 residues. Trimming left V 1 base short and J 1 base short, with 10 bases between. The CDR3 here is CSARVPPTNTEAFF. The CDR3 coding sequence is TGCAGTGCTAGAGTGCCACCCACGAACACTGAAGCTTTCTTT.

The J gene is TRBJ2-1, the V gene TRBV6-2 or TRBV6-3, with D perhaps being TRBD1 or TRBD2 (5 bases each). The CDR3 is 12 residues long. V lost 0 bases and J 12 bases, leaving 9 bases between the germline ends. The germline V gene encodes CDR1 MNHEY and CDR2 SVGEGT. CDR3 sequence: CASSYSKGRQFF. The CDR3 bases are TGTGCCAGCAGTTACTCGAAGGGGAGGCAGTTCTTC.

This clonotype was picked up many times. V and J are TRBV18 and TRBJ2-1; TRBD2 agrees at 12 bases. V trimming: 3 bases; J trimming: 5 bases; junction bases outside the gene matches: 2. From germline, CDR1 is KGHSH and CDR2 LQKENI. The CDR3 contains 15 residues. This chain's CDR3 is CASSPLAGGNNEQFF. The CDR3 bases are TGTGCCAGCTCACCCCTAGCGGGAGGGAACAATGAGCAGTTCTTC. The variable domain in full, with the rest retrieved from reference TRBV18 and TRBJ2-1, is NAGVMQNPRHLVRRRGQEARLRCSPMKGHSHVYWYRQLPEEGLKFMVYLQKENIIDESGMPKERFSAEFPKEGPSILRIQQVVRGDSAAYFCASSPLAGGNNEQFFGPGTRLTVL.

There are many counts of this clonotype. The chain uses TRBV19 and TRBJ2-5; D may be TRBD2 (6 bases). This CDR3 has 13 amino acids. The germline CDR1 and CDR2 sequences are LNHDA and SQIVND (reference sequence). Trimming cost V 5 bases and J 4 bases, with 11 bases left between them. DNA for the CDR3: TGTGCCAGTAGTTACGTGCGGGGAGAGACCCAGTACTTC. Translated, it gives CASSYVRGETQYF.

The table lists this clonotype with many counts. V is TRBV27 and J is TRBJ2-5, with TRBD2 as a possible D gene (5 bases). The ends were cut back, 0 bases at V and 1 base at J, with 12 bases in the middle. This CDR3 has 16 amino acids. Germline V gene data show CDR1 as MNHEY and CDR2 as SMNVEV (reference sequence). CDR3 region: CASSLSVGAVQETQYF. The CDR3 bases are TGTGCCAGCAGTTTATCGGTGGGAGCGGTCCAAGAGACCCAGTACTTC.

This clonotype was seen more than once but under ten times. The rearrangement links TRBV3-1 to TRBJ1-2; no clear D gene. Trimming removed 1 base at V and 1 base at J, with 10 bases between. Germline V gene sequence: CDR1 LGHDT, CDR2 YNNKEL (reference sequence). The CDR3 contains 15 residues. The CDR3 region has the DNA TGTGCCAGCAGCCAAGGCGCCATACTTAACTATGGCTACACCTTC. It is translated as CASSQGAILNYGYTF.

Ten or more counts support this clonotype. The chain combines TRBV29-1 with TRBJ2-7; 12 positions agree with TRBD1. Germline CDR1 reads SQVTM; CDR2 reads ANQGSEA. V dropped 3 bases and J dropped 6; count of bases not matched to a gene: 6. The CDR3 loop spans 14 amino acids. CDR3 loop: CSVDFGTGGREQYF. The CDR3 nucleotides are TGCAGCGTTGATTTCGGGACAGGGGGCCGCGAGCAGTACTTC.

This clonotype was seen repeatedly, ten times or more. The chain is built from TRBV6-5 and TRBJ2-7; possibly TRBD1 for D (5 bases). Trimming pared 0 bases from V and 3 bases from J, leaving 9 bases between. The V gene's germline CDR1 is MNHEY and CDR2 SVGAGI. The length of the CDR3 is 14 residues. DNA for the CDR3: TGTGCCAGCAGTTACTCATGGCAGGGCTACGAGCAGTACTTC. Translating gives CASSYSWQGYEQYF.

This chain connects TRBV20-1 to TRBJ2-6; 7 nucleotides agree with TRBD1. Germline-derived CDR1 and CDR2 are DFQATT and SNEGSKA (reference sequence). The CDR3 has 16 amino acids. With V trimmed by 6 bases and J by 2 bases, 10 bases remained unmatched. DNA of the CDR3: TGCAGTGCACCCTACAGGGGTTTCGCTGGGGCCAACGTCCTGACTTTC. This encodes CSAPYRGFAGANVLTF.

This clonotype was seen many times. The V call is TRBV28, the J call TRBJ2-7, with D possibly TRBD1 on 6 matching bases. The CDR3 loop spans 16 amino acids. The ends were cut back, 2 bases at V and 0 bases at J, with 14 bases in the middle. Germline V gene data show CDR1 as MDHEN and CDR2 as SYDVKM. This CDR3 reads CASSLRGLRGSYEQYF. The CDR3, as DNA: TGTGCCAGCAGTTTAAGGGGGTTAAGGGGCTCCTACGAGCAGTACTTC.